This T cell receptor (beta chain) originates from a study of blood T cell repertoires in COVID-19. Study information: Donors of Cohort 3 who recovered were those that had two negative PCRs, clearance, or symptom resolution. Spain, Italy and the United States supplied samples that represented acute and convalescent COVID-19.

Ages ranged from about 18 to 89 years, with residence in some 25 US areas. This CDR3 has 17 amino acids. V trimming: 5 bases; J trimming: 5 bases; junction bases outside the gene matches: 11. Per the germline V gene, CDR1 is SGHAT and CDR2 is FQNNGV. Clones were read by immunoSEQ multiplex PCR, and TCRdb kept only the in-frame ones, dropping some. The table lists more than 300,000 clones, more than 70% of them singletons. The V and J genes are TRBV11-2 and TRBJ2-7; 14 nucleotides align to TRBD2. This receptor was obtained from a man aged 40-50 years in a cohort exposed to, infected with or recovered from COVID-19 (not recorded which). Input material: PBMCs or T cells enriched from blood (not recorded which). CDR3 loop: CASSPLTGLAGGHEQYF. CDR3 coding DNA: TGTGCCAGCAGCCCCCTCACCGGACTAGCGGGAGGCCACGAGCAGTACTTC. Variable domain in full (rest from reference TRBV11-2 and TRBJ2-7): EAGVAQSPRYKIIEKRQSVAFWCNPISGHATLYWYQQILGQGPKLLIQFQNNGVVDDSQLPKDRFSAERLKGVDSTLKIQPAKLEDSAVYLCASSPLTGLAGGHEQYFGPGTRLTVT.